This T cell receptor (beta chain) was retrieved from a study of cytomegalovirus exposure and HLA in healthy donors. Profiling relied on immunoSEQ multiplex PCR, and the TCRdb table lists in-frame clones only, not all of them. The data hold over 200,000 clones, with 80% to 95% observed a single time. V lost 1 base and J lost 5, with 10 bases in between. The CDR3 length is 14 residues. CDR1 and CDR2 from the germline V gene are SGHRS and YFSETQ. This clonotype originated in a young woman in good health and CMV-seronegative. The sequenced sample was PBMCs. V usage is TRBV5-1 and J usage is TRBJ1-5; the D gene is possibly TRBD1 (6 bases). CDR3 nucleotides: TGCGCCAGCAGCTTGTCAGGGGTAGATCAGCCCCAGCATTTT. Protein product: CASSLSGVDQPQHF.